This T cell receptor beta chain is from a study of shared clonotypes between healthy human individuals. Study findings and constraints: Non-shared clonotypes had lower generation probabilities than those shared by all four donors. Among donors, sharing of clonotypes was expected to be affected by sequencing depth. Estimated richness values were generally larger in naive subsets than in memory subsets.

V was shortened by 0 bases and J by 11 bases, with 10 bases between the two germline ends. This CDR3 spans 11 amino acids. Germline assignment: CDR1 DFQATT and CDR2 SNEGSKA (reference sequence). With regard to this clone: Its antigen is not identified.

All donors qualified as healthy HIV-negative adults and had experienced no recent acute infections or vaccinations. Profiling relied on immunoSEQ multiplex PCR, and the TCRdb table lists in-frame clones only, not all of them. The sample shows about 770,000 clones, about two thirds of them seen only once. The chain combines TRBV20-1 with TRBJ1-1; D not resolved. The receptor's source is a woman in her 30s in good health. Sequencing was performed on memory CD4+ T cells sorted from blood. Stated subset: CD45RA-negative fraction. Written as DNA, the CDR3 is TGCAGTGCTAGAGATCGTATCACGGCTTTCTTT. As protein: CSARDRITAFF.